These T cell receptor beta chains were read from a single sample in a study of shared clonotypes between healthy human individuals. Method: immunoSEQ multiplex PCR; TCRdb's copy keeps in-frame clones and lacks some. The sample has 1,400,000 or so clones; roughly 98.5% are singletons. Sequenced sample: naive CD4+ T cells sorted from blood. Receptor source: a young man in good health. Both conserved end residues are part of each CDR3.

>TRBJ2-4|TRBV7-8
CASSPRSYRENIQYF
>TRBJ2-4|TRBV5-5
CASGVGTSLAKNIQYF
>TRBJ1-1|TRBV2
CASGVEMNTEAFF
>TRBJ1-2|TRBV28
CASSLSPRQGDYGYTF
>TRBJ2-2|TRBV6-4
CASSDAANTGELFF
>TRBJ2-7|TRBV5-5
CASRPRGSDSYEQYF
>TRBJ1-1|TRBV28
CATGDRAFF
>TRBJ2-1|TRBV12-5
CASGLGLARGPRPYNEQFF
>TRBJ2-2|TRBV19
CASSPRLGARNTGELFF
>TRBJ2-7|TRBV6-4
CASSHPTNRVGEQYF
>TRBJ2-5|TRBV18
CASSPSRGIDAQYF
>TRBJ2-7|TRBV2
CASKSGLAKYYEQYF
>TRBJ2-3|TRBV14
CASSYLGGTDTQYF
>TRBJ2-7|TRBV30
CAGGLFDEQYF
>TRBJ2-7|TRBV10-3
CAISEATGHSYEQYF
>TRBJ2-3|TRBV5-1
CASKTGTSGTDTQYF
>TRBJ2-5|TRBV11-2
CASSLAGTKETQYF
>TRBJ1-1|TRBV7-2
CASSLAGYGTERNTEAFF
>TRBJ2-1|TRBV2
CASSEGSGVYNEQFF
>TRBJ1-5|TRBV19
CASSRGGQVSNQPQHF
>TRBJ2-5|TRBV7-8
CASSPPGWGGRAEETQYF
>TRBJ2-1|TRBV6-4
CASRQDQAYNEQFF
>TRBJ2-7|TRBV25-1
CASSDVGSSYEQYF
>TRBJ2-2|TRBV5-1
CASSLALSTGELFF
>TRBJ2-7|TRBV9
CASSAGRGEQYF
>TRBJ2-6|TRBV7-9
CASSLEGVLTF
>TRBJ2-5|TRBV28
CASSRDRVVETQYF
>TRBJ2-5|TRBV11-2
CASSPKGRDQETQYF
>TRBJ1-5|TRBV5-8
CASSPRAGNQPQHF